This T cell receptor (beta chain) was sequenced during a study of T cells in Graves' hyperthyroidism and ophthalmopathy. The V end was cut by 10 bases, the J end by 3 bases, with 13 bases between. The CDR3 is made up of 12 amino acids. This clonotype was picked up a small number of times. TCR beta CDR3 regions were amplified from RNA transcripts. Using the HTBI primer set, a first-round RT-PCR was run on the TCR CDR3. One entry per CDR3 protein, called by TCRdb with MiXCR from the multiplex PCR reads. The sample carries approximately 720,000 distinct CDR3 sequences, 18% recorded once. The receptor was isolated from a woman between 45 and 60 years old with Graves' hyperthyroidism that later progressed to Graves' ophthalmopathy. Sequences were obtained from blood. The gene calls are TRBV12-3 or TRBV12-4 and TRBJ2-7; either TRBD1 or TRBD2 may fit D (5 bases each). This CDR3 reads CANRRDGYEQYF. CDR3 sequence (DNA): TGTGCCAACAGAAGGGACGGCTACGAGCAGTACTTC.